The rows below give T cell receptor beta chains drawn from one sample of a study of blood T cell repertoires in COVID-19. Using immunoSEQ multiplex PCR, the repertoire was profiled, and TCRdb retains in-frame clones only, with some absent. The repertoire holds around 140,000 clones, with over 75% as singletons. Sequencing was performed on peripheral blood. These receptors came from a man between 65 and 79 years old with active COVID-19. CDR3s include the opening cysteine and the closing phenylalanine or tryptophan. Not every row has a clone size; where given, it reads once, few, many or a size class.

TRBJ1-2 NA TRBV28 CASSVPDRSQGYTF
TRBJ2-1 NA TRBV7-9 CASSSGTRRLNEQFF
TRBJ1-2 few TRBV7-2 CASSLALVRDYGYTF
TRBJ1-1 NA TRBV6-1 CASSEIQSGNTEAFF
TRBJ2-5 once TRBV9 CASSVGLGAAQETQYF
TRBJ2-2 NA TRBV15 CATGGRDGAGELFF
TRBJ2-1 NA TRBV19 CASSRTGTGGPYNEQFF
TRBJ1-3 NA TRBV9 CASSAGQGFAVSGNTIYF
TRBJ2-7 NA TRBV10-3 CAISESKGQGRVEQYF
TRBJ2-1 NA TRBV3-1/TRBV3-2 CASSQDSGVTEQFF
TRBJ2-3 NA TRBV24-1 CATSDSGTDTQYF
TRBJ1-5 NA TRBV2 CASSGGQSQPQHF
TRBJ2-3 once TRBV19 CASTTGLRYTDTQYF
TRBJ2-7 NA TRBV5-1 CASSWGTGGGEQYF
TRBJ1-2 NA TRBV27 CASSSLGQTDYYGYTF
TRBJ2-1 NA TRBV12-3/TRBV12-4 CASSLGGLAAQFF
TRBJ2-3 NA TRBV24-1 CATRPRSGQGYSTQYF
TRBJ2-2 NA TRBV5-5 CASSPGTGGTGELFF
TRBJ1-5 once TRBV6-1 CASSESLRDFQPQHF
TRBJ2-1 NA TRBV28 CASSKAGGGYNEQFF
TRBJ2-7 NA TRBV29-1 CSVGTGTGTNYEQYF
TRBJ2-7 NA TRBV19 CASSEQGQGNEQYF
TRBJ1-5 few TRBV19 CASSLGGLNNQPQHF
TRBJ1-2 NA TRBV7-2 CASSTVGTGGYTF
TRBJ2-7 NA TRBV1 CTSSRVPGQGTYEQYF
TRBJ2-1 few TRBV6-2/TRBV6-3 CASSYSPTSGIYNEQFF
TRBJ1-3 NA TRBV5-4 CASSLPSSGNTIYF
TRBJ2-5 NA TRBV19 CASSPGTSVETQYF
TRBJ2-7 once TRBV19 CASSLRLAGGRPLSSYEQYF
TRBJ1-6 few TRBV6-5 CASRSSYNSPLHF
TRBJ2-1 NA TRBV3-1/TRBV3-2 CASSQKGLAGVSNEQFF
TRBJ2-2 NA TRBV2 CASSLTGTGGTGELFF
TRBJ1-1 NA TRBV4-3 CASSQDGLGNTEAFF
TRBJ1-4 NA TRBV27 CASSFPRGGYDEKLFF
TRBJ1-1 NA TRBV12-3/TRBV12-4 CASTGTGNTEAFF
TRBJ2-1 NA TRBV28 CASSSRFTYNEQFF
TRBJ2-1 NA TRBV4-1 CASSHLQGSEQFF
TRBJ2-1 NA TRBV5-5 CASTPGTSGRAILFF
TRBJ1-5 NA TRBV18 CASSPSQALGQPQHF